The present T cell receptor beta chain was sequenced within a study of blood T cell repertoires in COVID-19. Whole-study context: Sites across the United States, Italy and Spain contributed samples from acute and convalescent COVID-19.

Assay used: immunoSEQ multiplex PCR; TCRdb lists only in-frame clones, some missing. Of approximately 31,000 clones detected, roughly 85% appear once; the ten largest clones hold 7.5% to 10%. The CDR3 contains 12 residues. CDR1 and CDR2 (germline): MDHEN, SYDVKM. The J segment lost 7 bases and the V segment lost 7 bases, leaving 3 bases of the junction unmatched. Source material: peripheral blood. The chain carries TRBV28 and TRBJ1-2, with 10 nucleotides matching TRBD1. The sequence derives from an elderly man with active COVID-19. CDR3 sequence (DNA): TGTGCCAGCACCTGGGACAGGGGTGGCTACACCTTC. Translated: CASTWDRGGYTF.